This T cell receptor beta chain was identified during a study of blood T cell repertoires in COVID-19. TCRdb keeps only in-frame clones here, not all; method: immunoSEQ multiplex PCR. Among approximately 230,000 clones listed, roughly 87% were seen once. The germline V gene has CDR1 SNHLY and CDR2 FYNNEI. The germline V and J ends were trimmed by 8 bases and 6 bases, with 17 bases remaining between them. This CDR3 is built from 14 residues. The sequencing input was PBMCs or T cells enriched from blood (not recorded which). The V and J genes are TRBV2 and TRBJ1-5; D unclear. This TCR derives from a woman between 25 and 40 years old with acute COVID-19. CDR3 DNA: TGTGCCAGCCGGAGGGTTTCCGACGGTCAGCCCCAGCATTTT. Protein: CASRRVSDGQPQHF.